The 10 T cell receptor beta chains in this list originate from one sample, sequenced in a study of CD8+ T cells in alopecia areata. RNA was isolated and reverse transcribed to cDNA, the sequencing template. The protocol was immunoSEQ multiplex PCR, while the TCRdb copy is restricted to in-frame clones and leaves out a portion. Among 25,000 or so clones listed, 40% to 60% were seen once. Sequencing input: NKG2D-high CD8+ T cells sorted from blood. The receptors originated from a human donor with alopecia areata.

The chain employs TRBV5-1 and TRBJ2-7, with 7 bases fitting TRBD1. V gave up 6 bases and J gave up 1 base; unmatched junction bases: 7. Germline CDR1 is SGHRS and CDR2 is YFSETQ. CDR3 length equals 14 residues. In nucleotides, the CDR3 is TGCGCCAGCACCGTTCGACAGGGTTCCTACGAGCAGTACTTC. It specifies CASTVRQGSYEQYF.

This clone was detected a few times. This chain uses TRBV6-6 with TRBJ2-7; the D gene is possibly TRBD2 (5 bases). This CDR3 is 14 amino acids long. Germline assignment: CDR1 MNHNY and CDR2 SVGAGI (reference sequence). V lost 5 bases to trimming and J lost 3 bases, with 14 bases between them. The CDR3 reads CASSPGILSYEQYF. CDR3 nucleotides: TGTGCCAGCAGTCCGGGAATACTGAGCTACGAGCAGTACTTC.

The chain is built from TRBV4-1 and TRBJ2-1, with 9 bases that match TRBD1. The germline CDR1 and CDR2 sequences are MGHRA and YSYEKL. The CDR3 covers 16 residues. The trim removed 0 bases at V and 8 bases at J, leaving 8 bases unmatched. CDR3 sequence (DNA): TGCGCCAGCAGCCAAGAGGCGGGGACAGGGTCCCATGAGCAGTTCTTC. Amino acids: CASSQEAGTGSHEQFF.

This chain links TRBV5-1 with TRBJ2-5; D unresolved. Trimming left V 7 bases short and J 4 bases short, with 11 bases between. Germline loops: CDR1 SGHRS, CDR2 YFSETQ. The CDR3 extends over 12 amino acids. Here the CDR3 reads CASRKWGETQYF. Written as DNA, the CDR3 is TGCGCCAGCCGTAAATGGGGAGAGACCCAGTACTTC.

For the CDR3, the DNA is TGTGCCAGCAGCGTTGGGTATTCTGAGCAGTTCTTC. Translation gives CASSVGYSEQFF. The chain couples TRBV9 to TRBJ2-1; D gene unclear. Deletions cut 2 bases from V and 9 bases from J, with 9 bases between. From germline, CDR1 is SGDLS and CDR2 YYNGEE. This CDR3 has 12 residues.

The chain couples TRBV5-4 to TRBJ2-7, with a weak D call TRBD1 (7 bases). This CDR3 spans 15 amino acids. Deletions cut 2 bases from V and 4 bases from J, with 16 bases between. The germline CDR1 and CDR2 sequences are SGHNT and YYREEE (reference sequence). The CDR3, as DNA: TGTGCCAGCAGCTTTCTTGGCAGGGGGGAGTACGAGCAGTACTTC. Translated: CASSFLGRGEYEQYF.

About this clone itself: At one end the junction does not follow the germline gene, possibly because of a read error. This chain connects TRBV2 to TRBJ2-1, with 7 bases identical to TRBD1. CDR3 size: 16 residues. The germline CDR1 and CDR2 sequences are SNHLY and FYNNEI. The CDR3 is CATSTGTAGSYNEQFF. The CDR3 DNA follows: TGTGCCACCAGTACGGGGACAGCCGGCTCCTACAATGAGCAGTTCTTC. Combining the CDR3 with reference TRBV2 and TRBJ2-1 gives the whole variable domain EPEVTQTPSHQVTQMGQEVILRCVPISNHLYFYWYRQILGQKVEFLVSFYNNEISEKSEIFDDQFSVERPDGSNFTLKIRSTKLEDSAMYFCATSTGTAGSYNEQFFGPGTRLTVL.

The sample holds a few counts of this clone. This chain links TRBV5-1 with TRBJ2-7; 7 positions match TRBD2. Per germline, CDR1 SGHRS and CDR2 YFSETQ. The J segment lost 7 bases and the V segment lost 4 bases, leaving 8 bases of the junction unmatched. This CDR3 has 13 amino acids. The CDR3: CASSQGGPREQYF. DNA of the CDR3: TGCGCCAGCAGCCAGGGAGGGCCCAGGGAGCAGTACTTC.

This chain joins TRBV2 and TRBJ2-3; 10 bases match TRBD2. Unmatched junction bases numbered 0, after V lost 6 bases and J lost 0 bases. The CDR3 contains 14 residues. CDR1 is SNHLY, CDR2 FYNNEI, per germline. The CDR3 DNA reads TGTGCCAGCAGGACTAGCGGGAGCACAGATACGCAGTATTTT. Amino acids: CASRTSGSTDTQYF.

The V and J genes are TRBV11-2 and TRBJ1-2; no clear D gene. With 0 bases removed from V and 7 bases from J, the gap between germline ends came to 9 bases. In germline, CDR1 is SGHAT, CDR2 FQNNGV. CDR3 length equals 13 residues. The CDR3 DNA reads TGTGCCAGCAGCTTAGATTTCCTTGGTGGCTACACCTTC. Translating it yields CASSLDFLGGYTF.